A selection of T cell receptor beta chains follows, all from one sample in a study of persistence of HIV-infected CD4 T cells. Only in-frame clones appear in the TCRdb table, and some are missing; sequencing was by immunoSEQ multiplex PCR. In the table there are under 50,000 clones, about 87% of which are singletons. These receptors' targets are unknown. The sequencing here drew on CD4+ T cells sorted from PBMCs after roughly 19-hour stimulation, taken from a patient who received antiretroviral therapy. The receptors were gathered from an adult woman with HIV who was CMV-seropositive. Both conserved end residues are trimmed from each CDR3. The order of the fields is CDR3 length, V gene, J gene, CDR3 protein.

>14|TRBV7-3|TRBJ2-6
ASSRDRGSGANVLT
>11|TRBV10-3|TRBJ2-1
AISESQGYEQF
>13|TRBV5-1|TRBJ2-1
ASSPSLAGDNEQF
>15|TRBV4-3|TRBJ2-5
ASSQAPTGGKGETQY
>13|TRBV7-6|TRBJ2-7
ASSLGVGSPYEQY
>13|TRBV29-1|TRBJ1-2
SVDGTGGFSYGYT
>10|TRBV29-1|TRBJ1-1
SADRGNTEAF
>11|TRBV15|TRBJ1-1
ATSLQGSAEAF
>13|TRBV24-1|TRBJ2-1
ATRAGTGATGEQF
>10|TRBV7-2|TRBJ1-1
ASSSGGTEAF
>12|TRBV6-5|TRBJ1-1
ASSPGRGNTEAF
>13|TRBV5-1|TRBJ1-1
ASSLGTDGNTEAF
>10|TRBV18|TRBJ2-7
ASSLTSGEQY
>12|TRBV28|TRBJ2-5
ASSQTGTSGTQY
>17|TRBV5-4|TRBJ2-4
ASSPRTGEGLLAKNIQY
>14|TRBV2|TRBJ2-7
ASPADRLAGISEQY
>11|TRBV19|TRBJ2-7
ASSNRGADEQY
>12|TRBV24-1|TRBJ1-4
ATSATGLSEKLF
>13|TRBV15|TRBJ2-5
ATSRDRRGQETQY
>12|TRBV10-2|TRBJ2-3
ASVSAGRGDTQY
>18|TRBV3-1/TRBV3-2|TRBJ2-7
ASSQDSLTSGRGGPYEQY
>14|TRBV7-7|TRBJ2-1
ASSLDLASGRNEQF
>12|TRBV7-2|TRBJ1-2
ASSFAGETYGYT
>11|TRBV12-3/TRBV12-4|TRBJ1-2
ASSWTSRDGYT
>12|TRBV7-3|TRBJ2-1
ASSAGTAYNEQF
>13|TRBV24-1|TRBJ1-5
ATSSGGLSNQPQH